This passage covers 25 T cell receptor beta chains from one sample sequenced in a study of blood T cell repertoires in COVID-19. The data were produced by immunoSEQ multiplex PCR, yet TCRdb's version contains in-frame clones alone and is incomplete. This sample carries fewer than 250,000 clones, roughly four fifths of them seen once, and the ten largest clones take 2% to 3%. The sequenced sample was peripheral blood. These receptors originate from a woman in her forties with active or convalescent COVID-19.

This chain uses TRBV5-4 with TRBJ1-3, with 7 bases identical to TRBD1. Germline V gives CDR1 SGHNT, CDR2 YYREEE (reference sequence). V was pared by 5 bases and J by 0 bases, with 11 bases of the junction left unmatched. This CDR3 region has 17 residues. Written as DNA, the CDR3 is TGTGCCAGCAGTTACCCGGCGGGACAGTCCTCTGGAAACACCATATATTTT. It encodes CASSYPAGQSSGNTIYF.

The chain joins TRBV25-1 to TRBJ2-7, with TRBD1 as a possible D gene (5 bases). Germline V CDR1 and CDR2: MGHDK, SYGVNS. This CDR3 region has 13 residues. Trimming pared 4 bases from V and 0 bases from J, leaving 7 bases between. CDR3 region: CASSGRASYEQYF. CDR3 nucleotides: TGTGCCAGCAGTGGCAGGGCCTCCTACGAGCAGTACTTC.

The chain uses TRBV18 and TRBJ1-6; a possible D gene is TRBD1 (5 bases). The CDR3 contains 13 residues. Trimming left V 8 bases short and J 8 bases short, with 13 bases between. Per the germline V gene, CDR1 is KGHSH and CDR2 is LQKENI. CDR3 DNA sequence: TGTGCCAGCGCAGGGATTCTAGATTCACCCCTCCACTTT. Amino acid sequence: CASAGILDSPLHF.

CDR3 in DNA: TGCGCCAGCAGTGGGCCTGACCGAGCAGGTAGGCCCGGCGGGAAGGTGTTTTTT. Encoded protein: CASSGPDRAGRPGGKVFF. The gene calls are TRBV23-1 and TRBJ1-4; D call uncertain. TRBV23-1 is labeled an ORF, and its function is uncertain. The CDR3 spans 18 residues. V lost 5 bases to trimming and J lost 15 bases, with 34 bases between them.

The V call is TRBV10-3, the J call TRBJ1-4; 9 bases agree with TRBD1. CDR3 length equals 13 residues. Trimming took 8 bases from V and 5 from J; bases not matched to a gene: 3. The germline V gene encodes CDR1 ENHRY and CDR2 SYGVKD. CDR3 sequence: CAIQDRGNEKLFF. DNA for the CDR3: TGTGCCATCCAGGACAGGGGAAATGAAAAACTGTTTTTT.

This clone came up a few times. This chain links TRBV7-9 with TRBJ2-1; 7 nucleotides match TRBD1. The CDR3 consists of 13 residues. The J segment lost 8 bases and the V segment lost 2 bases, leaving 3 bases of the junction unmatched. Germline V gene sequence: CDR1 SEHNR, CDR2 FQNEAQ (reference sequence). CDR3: CASSLNRGDEQFF. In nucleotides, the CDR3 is TGTGCCAGCAGCTTAAACAGGGGTGATGAGCAGTTCTTC.

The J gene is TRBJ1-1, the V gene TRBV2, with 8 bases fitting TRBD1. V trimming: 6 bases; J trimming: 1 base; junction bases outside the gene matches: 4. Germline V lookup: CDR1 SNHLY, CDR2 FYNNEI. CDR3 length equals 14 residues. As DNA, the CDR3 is TGTGCCAGCAGCGACGGGACAGGGAACACTGAAGCTTTCTTT. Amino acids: CASSDGTGNTEAFF.

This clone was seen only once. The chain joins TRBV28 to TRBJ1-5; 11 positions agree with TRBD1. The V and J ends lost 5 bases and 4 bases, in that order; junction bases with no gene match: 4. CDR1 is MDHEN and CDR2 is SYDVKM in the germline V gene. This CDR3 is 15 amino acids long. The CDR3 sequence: CASSGQGARNQPQHF. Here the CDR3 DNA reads TGTGCCAGCAGTGGACAGGGGGCGCGGAATCAGCCCCAGCATTTT.

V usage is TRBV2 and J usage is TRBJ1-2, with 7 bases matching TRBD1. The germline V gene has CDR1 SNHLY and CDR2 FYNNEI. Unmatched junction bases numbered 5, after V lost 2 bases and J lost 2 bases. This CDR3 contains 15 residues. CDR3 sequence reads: CASSEQGQPNYGYTF. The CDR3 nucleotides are TGTGCCAGCAGTGAACAGGGACAGCCGAACTATGGCTACACCTTC.

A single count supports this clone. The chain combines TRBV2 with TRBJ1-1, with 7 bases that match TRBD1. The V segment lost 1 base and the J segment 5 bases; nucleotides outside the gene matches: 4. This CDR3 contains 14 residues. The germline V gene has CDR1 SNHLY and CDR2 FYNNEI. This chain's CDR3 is CASSEGQGKTEAFF. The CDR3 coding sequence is TGTGCCAGCAGTGAAGGACAGGGAAAGACTGAAGCTTTCTTT.

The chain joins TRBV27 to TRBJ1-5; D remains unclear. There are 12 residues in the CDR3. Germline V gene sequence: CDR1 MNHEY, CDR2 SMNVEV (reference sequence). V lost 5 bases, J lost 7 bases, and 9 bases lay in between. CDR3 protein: CASSNLGQPQHF. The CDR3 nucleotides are TGTGCCAGCAGTAATTTGGGCCAGCCCCAGCATTTT.

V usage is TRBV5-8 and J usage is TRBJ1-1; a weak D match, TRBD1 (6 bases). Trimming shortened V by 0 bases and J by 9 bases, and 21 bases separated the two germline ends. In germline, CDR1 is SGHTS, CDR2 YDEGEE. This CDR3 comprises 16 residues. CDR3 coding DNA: TGTGCCAGCAGCTTGGCCAGGCAGGGGTATGCATTTAAAGCTTTCTTT. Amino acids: CASSLARQGYAFKAFF.

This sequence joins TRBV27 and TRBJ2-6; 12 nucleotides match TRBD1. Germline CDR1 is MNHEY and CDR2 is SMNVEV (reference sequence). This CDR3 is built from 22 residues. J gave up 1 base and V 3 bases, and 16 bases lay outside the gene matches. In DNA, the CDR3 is TGTGCCAGCAGTTTCGGGACCCGGTATAGGGACAGGGGGCAGTCTGGGGCCAACGTCCTGACTTTC. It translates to CASSFGTRYRDRGQSGANVLTF. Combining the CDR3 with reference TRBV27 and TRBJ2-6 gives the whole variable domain EAQVTQNPRYLITVTGKKLTVTCSQNMNHEYMSWYRQDPGLGLRQIYYSMNVEVTDKGDVPEGYKVSRKEKRNFPLILESPSPNQTSLYFCASSFGTRYRDRGQSGANVLTFGAGSRLTVL.

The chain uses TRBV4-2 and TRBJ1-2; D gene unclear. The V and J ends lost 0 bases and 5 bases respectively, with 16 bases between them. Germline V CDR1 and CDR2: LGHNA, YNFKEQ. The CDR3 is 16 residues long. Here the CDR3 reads CASSQDNTVRRYGYTF. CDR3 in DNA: TGTGCCAGCAGCCAAGATAATACCGTTAGGAGGTATGGCTACACCTTC.

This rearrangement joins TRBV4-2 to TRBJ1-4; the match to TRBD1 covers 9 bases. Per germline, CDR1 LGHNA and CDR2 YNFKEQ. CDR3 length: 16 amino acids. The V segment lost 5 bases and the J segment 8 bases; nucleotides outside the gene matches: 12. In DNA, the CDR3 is TGTGCCAGCAGCACCCAAACAGGGGGCGGGTCGGAAAAACTGTTTTTT. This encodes CASSTQTGGGSEKLFF.

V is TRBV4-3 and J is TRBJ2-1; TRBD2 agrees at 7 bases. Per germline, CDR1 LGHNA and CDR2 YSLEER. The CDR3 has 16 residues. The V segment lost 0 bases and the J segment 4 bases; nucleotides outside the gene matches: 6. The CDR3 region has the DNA TGCGCCAGCAGCCAAGATGGCGGGGGAGCTTACAATGAGCAGTTCTTC. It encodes CASSQDGGGAYNEQFF.

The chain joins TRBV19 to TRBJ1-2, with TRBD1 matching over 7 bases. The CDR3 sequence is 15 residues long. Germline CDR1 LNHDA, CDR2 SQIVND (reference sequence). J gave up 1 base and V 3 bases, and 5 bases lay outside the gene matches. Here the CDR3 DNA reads TGTGCCAGTAGTATCCCGGGACAGTTTAACTATGGCTACACCTTC. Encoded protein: CASSIPGQFNYGYTF.

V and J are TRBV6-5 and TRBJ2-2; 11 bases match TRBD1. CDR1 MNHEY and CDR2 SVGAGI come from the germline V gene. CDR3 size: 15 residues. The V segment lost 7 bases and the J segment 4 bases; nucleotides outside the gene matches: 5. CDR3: CASKEGQGGTGELFF. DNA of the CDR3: TGTGCCAGCAAGGAGGGACAGGGGGGCACCGGGGAGCTGTTTTTT.

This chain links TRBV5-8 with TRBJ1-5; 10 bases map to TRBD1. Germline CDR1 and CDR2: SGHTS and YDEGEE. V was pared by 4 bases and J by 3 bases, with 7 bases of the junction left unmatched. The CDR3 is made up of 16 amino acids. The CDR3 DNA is TGTGCCAGCAGCGGGGGGACAGGGGCGCTCAATCAGCCCCAGCATTTT. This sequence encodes CASSGGTGALNQPQHF.

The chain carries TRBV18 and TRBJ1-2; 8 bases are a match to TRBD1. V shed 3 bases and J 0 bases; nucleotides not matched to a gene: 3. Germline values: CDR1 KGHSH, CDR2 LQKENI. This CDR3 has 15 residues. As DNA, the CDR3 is TGTGCCAGCTCACCCTTACAGGGGGCTAACTATGGCTACACCTTC. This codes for CASSPLQGANYGYTF.

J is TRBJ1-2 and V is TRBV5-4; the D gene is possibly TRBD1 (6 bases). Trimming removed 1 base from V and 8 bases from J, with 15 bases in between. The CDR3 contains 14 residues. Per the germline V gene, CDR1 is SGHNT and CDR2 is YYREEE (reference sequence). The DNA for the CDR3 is TGTGCCAGCAGCTTGCAGGGACAACCAGGAGGCTACACCTTC. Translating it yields CASSLQGQPGGYTF.

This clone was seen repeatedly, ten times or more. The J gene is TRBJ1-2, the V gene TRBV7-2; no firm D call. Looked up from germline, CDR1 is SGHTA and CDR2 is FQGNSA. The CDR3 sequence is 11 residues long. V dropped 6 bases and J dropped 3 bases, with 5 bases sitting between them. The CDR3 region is CASRRDYGYTF. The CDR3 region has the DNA TGTGCCAGCAGGAGGGACTATGGCTACACCTTC.

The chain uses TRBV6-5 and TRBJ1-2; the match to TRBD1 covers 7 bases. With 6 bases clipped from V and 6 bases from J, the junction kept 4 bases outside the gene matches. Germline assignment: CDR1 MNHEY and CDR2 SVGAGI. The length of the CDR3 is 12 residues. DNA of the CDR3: TGTGCCAGCAGGGACAGGCCCCATGGCTACACCTTC. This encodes CASRDRPHGYTF.

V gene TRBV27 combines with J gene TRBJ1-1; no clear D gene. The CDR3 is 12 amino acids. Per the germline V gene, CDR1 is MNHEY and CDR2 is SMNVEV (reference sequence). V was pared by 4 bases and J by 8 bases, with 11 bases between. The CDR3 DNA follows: TGTGCCAGCAGTTCCGGGTCTTCAGAAGCTTTCTTT. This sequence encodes CASSSGSSEAFF.

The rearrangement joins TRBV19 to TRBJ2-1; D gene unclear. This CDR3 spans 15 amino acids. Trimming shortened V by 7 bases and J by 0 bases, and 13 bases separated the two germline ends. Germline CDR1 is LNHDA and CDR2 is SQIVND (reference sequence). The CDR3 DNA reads TGTGCCAGTACGTTGGAGTCCTCCTCCTACAATGAGCAGTTCTTC. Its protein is CASTLESSSYNEQFF.